This T cell receptor (beta chain) was found in a study of T cell changes during pregnancy in multiple sclerosis (dated by TCRdb to between 2018 and 2020). About the full investigation: In women with multiple sclerosis, the researchers looked at how the T cell repertoire shifted as pregnancy progressed.

The library was made by the immunoSEQ multiplex PCR assay. The table comes from immuneACCESS by way of TCRdb, which keeps in-frame sequences with V and J called. Part of the clones is missing from these tables; in studies checked, under half for an unresolved V gene and the rest for unknown reasons. The sample yields tens of thousands of clones; approximately 91% were counted once. Together, the top ten hold approximately 1.4% of the sample. About this clone: What this receptor recognizes is not known. Within one base of it there is no much larger clone, and no base qualities were kept.

This clonotype was sampled from a female donor with multiple sclerosis, enrolled in a pregnancy study. This material consisted of peripheral blood, taken in the third trimester of pregnancy.

The DNA sequence is given as TGTGCCAGCCGCCGGGACAGTGGCTTTGGCTACACCTTC. Translated, this gives CASRRDSGFGYTF. The rearrangement joined TRBV6-5 to TRBJ1-2; 7 junctional bases match TRBD1. Germline trimming: 8 bases from V, 7 bases from J; junction bases outside gene matches: 10. CDR1 MNHEY and CDR2 SVGAGI were looked up in the germline V gene. The CDR3, cysteine through phenylalanine, is 13 amino acids long. Only CDR3 DNA remains: 39 bases, in frame from the first base.